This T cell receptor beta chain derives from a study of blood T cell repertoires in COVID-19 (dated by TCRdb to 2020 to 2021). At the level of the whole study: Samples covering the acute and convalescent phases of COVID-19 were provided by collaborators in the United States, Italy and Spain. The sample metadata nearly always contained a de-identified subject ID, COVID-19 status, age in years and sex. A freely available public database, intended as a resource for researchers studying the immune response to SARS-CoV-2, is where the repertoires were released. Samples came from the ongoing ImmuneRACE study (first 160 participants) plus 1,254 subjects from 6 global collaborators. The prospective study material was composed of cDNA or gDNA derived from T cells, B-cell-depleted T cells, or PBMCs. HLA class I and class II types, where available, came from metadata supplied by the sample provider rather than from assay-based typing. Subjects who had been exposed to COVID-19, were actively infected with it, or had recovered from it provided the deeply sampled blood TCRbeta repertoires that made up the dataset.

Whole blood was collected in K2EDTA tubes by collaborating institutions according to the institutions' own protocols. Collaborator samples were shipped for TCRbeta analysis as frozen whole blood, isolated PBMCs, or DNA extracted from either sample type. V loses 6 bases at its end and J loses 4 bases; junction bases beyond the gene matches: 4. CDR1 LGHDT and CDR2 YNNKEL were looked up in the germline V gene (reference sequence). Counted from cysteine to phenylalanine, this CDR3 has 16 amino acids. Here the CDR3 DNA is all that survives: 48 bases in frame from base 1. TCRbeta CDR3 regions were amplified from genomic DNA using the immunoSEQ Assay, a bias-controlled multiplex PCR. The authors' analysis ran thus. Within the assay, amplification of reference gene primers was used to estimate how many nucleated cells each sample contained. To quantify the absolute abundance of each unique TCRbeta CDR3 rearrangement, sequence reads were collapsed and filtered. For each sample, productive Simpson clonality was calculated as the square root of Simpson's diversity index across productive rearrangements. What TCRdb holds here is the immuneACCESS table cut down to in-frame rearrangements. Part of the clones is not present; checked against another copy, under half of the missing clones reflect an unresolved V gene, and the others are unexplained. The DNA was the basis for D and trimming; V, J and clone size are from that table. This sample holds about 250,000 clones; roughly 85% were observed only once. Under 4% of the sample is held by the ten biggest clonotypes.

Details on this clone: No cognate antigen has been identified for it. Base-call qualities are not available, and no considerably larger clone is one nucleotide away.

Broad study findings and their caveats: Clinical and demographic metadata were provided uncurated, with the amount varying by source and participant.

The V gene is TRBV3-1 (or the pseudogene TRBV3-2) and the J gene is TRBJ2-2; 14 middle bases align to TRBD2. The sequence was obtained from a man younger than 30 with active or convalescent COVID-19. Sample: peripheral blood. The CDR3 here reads CASRTSGGAGTGELFF. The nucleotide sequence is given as TGTGCCAGCAGGACTAGCGGGGGGGCCGGCACCGGGGAGCTGTTTTTT.